This TCR beta chain comes out of a study of blood T cell repertoires in COVID-19. Data came from immunoSEQ multiplex PCR; TCRdb stores just in-frame clones and leaves some out. There are some 250,000 clones in the sample; around 86% occur only once, and about 14% lies in the top ten. The receptor comes from a man younger than 35 who had recovered from COVID-19. The sequenced material came from PBMCs or T cells enriched from blood (not recorded which).

CDR3 coding DNA: TGCAGCGTTGACAGTCAGCCCCAGCATTTT. This sequence encodes CSVDSQPQHF. The chain couples TRBV29-1 to TRBJ1-5, with D unresolved. CDR3 size: 10 residues. The V gene's germline CDR1 is SQVTM and CDR2 ANQGSEA. V lost 3 bases to trimming and J lost 6 bases, with 3 bases between them.